Each of the 3 T cell receptor beta chains below was sequenced from the same sample in a study of CD8 T cells in ankylosing spondylitis. TCRdb re-analysed the 5' RACE reads in MiXCR, keeping a single row per CDR3 protein. The sample includes about 280,000 distinct CDR3 sequences, roughly 20% of them seen just once. Specimen: blood, either unsorted or a sorted T cell fraction (not recorded which). The receptors come from a male donor with ankylosing spondylitis or in good health (not recorded which).

This clonotype was observed many times. The chain recombines TRBV5-1 with TRBJ2-4, with TRBD1 as a possible D gene (8 bases). The ends were cut back, 2 bases at V and 12 bases at J, with 21 bases in the middle. The CDR3 runs 15 residues. CDR1 and CDR2 (germline): SGHRS, YFSETQ. CDR3 protein: CASSFESRQGRDQYF. CDR3 sequence (DNA): TGCGCCAGCAGCTTTGAGAGTAGACAGGGGAGGGATCAGTACTTC.

The chain uses TRBV16 and TRBJ2-2; D is ambiguous. The V gene lost 1 base and the J gene lost 6 bases, with 6 bases spanning the gap. The CDR3 sequence is 13 residues long. CDR1 KGHSY and CDR2 FQNENV come from the germline V gene. The chain's CDR3 is CASSQYSAGELFF. CDR3 DNA: TGTGCCAGCAGCCAATATTCGGCCGGGGAGCTGTTTTTT.

The chain carries TRBV6-1 and TRBJ2-7, with D hard to call. Germline V gives CDR1 MNHNS, CDR2 SASEGT. Trimming cost V 3 bases and J 2 bases, with 11 bases left between them. The length of the CDR3 is 14 residues. CDR3 loop: CASSDGRSAYEQYV. The CDR3 DNA follows: TGTGCCAGCAGTGATGGCCGGTCCGCCTACGAGCAGTACGTC.